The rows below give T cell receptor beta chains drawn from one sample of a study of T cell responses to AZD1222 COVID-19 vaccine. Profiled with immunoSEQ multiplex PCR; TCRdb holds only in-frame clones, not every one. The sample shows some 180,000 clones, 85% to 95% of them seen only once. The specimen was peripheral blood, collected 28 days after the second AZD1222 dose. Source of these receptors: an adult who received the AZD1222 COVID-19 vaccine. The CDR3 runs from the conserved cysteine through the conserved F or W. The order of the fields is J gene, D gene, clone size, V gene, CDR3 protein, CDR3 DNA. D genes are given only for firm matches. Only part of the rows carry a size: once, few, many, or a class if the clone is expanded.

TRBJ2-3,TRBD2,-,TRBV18,CASSPSGGADTQYF,TGTGCCAGCTCACCCAGCGGGGGCGCAGATACGCAGTATTTT
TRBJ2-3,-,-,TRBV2,CASSGGQGGPDTQYF,TGTGCCAGCAGTGGGGGTCAGGGAGGCCCAGATACGCAGTATTTT
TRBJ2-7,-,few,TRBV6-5,CASSATQGYEQYF,TGTGCCAGCAGCGCTACCCAGGGTTACGAGCAGTACTTC
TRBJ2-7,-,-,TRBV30,CAWSVMYRQSYEQYF,TGTGCCTGGAGTGTAATGTACAGACAATCCTACGAGCAGTACTTC
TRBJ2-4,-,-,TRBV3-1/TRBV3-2,CASSQAAMRRGKNIQYF,TGTGCCAGCAGCCAAGCCGCGATGCGGCGGGGCAAAAACATTCAGTACTTC
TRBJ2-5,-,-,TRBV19,CASSIQGRRETQYF,TGTGCCAGTAGTATCCAAGGACGACGGGAGACCCAGTACTTC
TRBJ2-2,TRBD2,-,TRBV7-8,CASSFRGLAGDNTGELFF,TGTGCCAGCAGCTTCAGGGGACTAGCGGGGGACAACACCGGGGAGCTGTTTTTT
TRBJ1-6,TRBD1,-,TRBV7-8,CASSVLGQGNSPLHF,TGTGCCAGCAGCGTCCTGGGACAGGGAAATTCACCCCTCCACTTT
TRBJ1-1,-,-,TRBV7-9,CASSLGGGRTEAFF,TGTGCCAGCAGCTTAGGTGGGGGGAGGACTGAAGCTTTCTTT
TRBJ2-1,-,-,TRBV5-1,CASSLDGASSYNEQFF,TGCGCCAGCAGCTTGGACGGGGCGAGCTCCTACAATGAGCAGTTCTTC
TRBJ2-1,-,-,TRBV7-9,CASHRDSDEQFF,TGTGCCAGTCACAGGGATTCGGATGAGCAGTTCTTC
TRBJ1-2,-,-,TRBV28,CASSIVTGRGYTF,TGTGCCAGCAGTATCGTCACGGGGAGAGGCTACACCTTC
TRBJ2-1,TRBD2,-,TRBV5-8,CASSLVGLANNEQFF,TGTGCCAGCAGCTTGGTGGGACTAGCGAACAATGAGCAGTTCTTC
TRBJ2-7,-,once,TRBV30,CAWLQGGREQYF,TGTGCCTGGTTACAGGGCGGGCGCGAGCAGTACTTC
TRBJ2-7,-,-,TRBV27,CASSLRPIGYEQYF,TGTGCCAGCAGTTTGAGACCTATAGGATACGAGCAGTACTTC
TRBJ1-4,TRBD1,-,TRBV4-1,CASSPTGTANEKLFF,TGCGCCAGCAGCCCAACCGGGACAGCTAATGAAAAACTGTTTTTT
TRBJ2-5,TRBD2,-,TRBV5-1,CASSLTSGGQETQYF,TGCGCCAGCAGCTTGACTAGCGGGGGGCAAGAGACCCAGTACTTC
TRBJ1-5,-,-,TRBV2,CASSREGSNQPQHF,TGTGCCAGCAGTCGCGAGGGAAGCAATCAGCCCCAGCATTTT
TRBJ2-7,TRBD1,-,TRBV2,CASRTGGADEQYF,TGTGCCAGCAGGACAGGGGGCGCCGACGAGCAGTACTTC
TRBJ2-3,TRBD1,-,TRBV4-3,CASSQGGQGANTQYF,TGCGCCAGCAGCCAAGGGGGACAGGGGGCGAATACGCAGTATTTT
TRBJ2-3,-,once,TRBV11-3,CASSSRTVSTDTQYF,TGTGCCAGCAGCTCTCGGACTGTTAGCACAGATACGCAGTATTTT
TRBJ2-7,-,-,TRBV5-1,CASSLLTGDYEQYF,TGCGCCAGCAGCTTGTTAACCGGGGACTACGAGCAGTACTTC
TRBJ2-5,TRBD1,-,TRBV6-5,CAGEGAEETQYF,TGTGCCGGAGAGGGGGCAGAAGAGACCCAGTACTTC
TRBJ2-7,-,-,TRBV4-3,CASSQVSGGLVGEQYF,TGCGCCAGCAGCCAAGTGTCCGGGGGCCTCGTAGGCGAGCAGTACTTC
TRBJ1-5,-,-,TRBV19,CASSIGSQPQHF,TGTGCCAGTAGTATAGGGAGTCAGCCCCAGCATTTT
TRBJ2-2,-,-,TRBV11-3,CASRIMGMEELFF,TGTGCCAGCAGAATAATGGGAATGGAGGAGCTGTTTTTT
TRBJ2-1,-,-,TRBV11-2,CASRVIGGVNNEQFF,TGTGCCAGCAGGGTGATAGGGGGGGTTAACAATGAGCAGTTCTTC
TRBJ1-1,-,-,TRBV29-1,CSVVGGGGTEAFF,TGCAGCGTTGTGGGGGGAGGGGGCACTGAAGCTTTCTTT
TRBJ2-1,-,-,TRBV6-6,CASRGGTVAYNEQFF,TGTGCCAGCAGGGGCGGGACAGTGGCCTACAATGAGCAGTTCTTC
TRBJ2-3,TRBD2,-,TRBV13,CASSLGMRGTPDTQYF,TGTGCCAGCAGCTTAGGAATGCGGGGGACCCCAGATACGCAGTATTTT
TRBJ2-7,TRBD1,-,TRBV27,CASRVSDRVAYEQYF,TGTGCCAGCAGAGTCTCGGACAGGGTCGCCTACGAGCAGTACTTC
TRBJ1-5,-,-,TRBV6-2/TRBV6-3,CASSFQGWQPQHF,TGTGCCAGCAGTTTCCAGGGGTGGCAGCCCCAGCATTTT
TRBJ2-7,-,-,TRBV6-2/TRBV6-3,CASSYSTSEQYF,TGTGCCAGCAGTTACTCGACTAGCGAGCAGTACTTC
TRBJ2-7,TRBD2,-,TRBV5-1,CASSESSAGVYEQYF,TGCGCCAGCAGCGAGTCTTCAGCGGGAGTCTACGAGCAGTACTTC
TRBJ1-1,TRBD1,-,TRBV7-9,CASSLGRGRNTEAFF,TGTGCCAGCAGCCTAGGCAGGGGGCGAAACACTGAAGCTTTCTTT
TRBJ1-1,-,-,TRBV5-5,CASSSTSRSNTEAFF,TGTGCCAGCAGCAGCACCAGCCGGTCGAACACTGAAGCTTTCTTT
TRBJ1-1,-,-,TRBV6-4,CASSEEINTEAFF,TGTGCCAGCAGTGAAGAGATAAACACTGAAGCTTTCTTT
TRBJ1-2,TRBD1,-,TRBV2,CASSEVSGGYGYTF,TGTGCCAGCAGTGAAGTATCAGGGGGCTATGGCTACACCTTC
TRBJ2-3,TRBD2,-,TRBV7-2,CASSPGLASDTQYF,TGTGCCAGCAGCCCCGGACTAGCGTCAGATACGCAGTATTTT
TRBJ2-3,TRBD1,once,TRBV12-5,CASGLQARGILGPSTDTQYF,TGTGCTAGTGGTTTGCAGGCCAGGGGGATCCTTGGCCCTAGCACAGATACGCAGTATTTT
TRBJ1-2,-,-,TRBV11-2,CASSSIPTGRINLYGYTF,TGTGCCAGCAGCTCTATCCCGACAGGTCGTATCAATCTCTATGGCTACACCTTC
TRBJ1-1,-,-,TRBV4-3,CASSQHRAMRGNTEAFF,TGCGCCAGCAGCCAGCATCGGGCTATGCGAGGGAACACTGAAGCTTTCTTT
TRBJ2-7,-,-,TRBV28,CASRQNYEQYF,TGTGCCAGCAGGCAGAACTACGAGCAGTACTTC
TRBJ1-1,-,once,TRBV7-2,CASSPNRDLGSEAFF,TGTGCCAGCAGCCCTAACAGGGACTTGGGTTCTGAAGCTTTCTTT
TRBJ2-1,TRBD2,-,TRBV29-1,CSVEGGLAGGPGEQFF,TGCAGCGTTGAAGGCGGACTAGCGGGAGGGCCCGGTGAGCAGTTCTTC
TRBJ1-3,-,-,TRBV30,CAWSIVSGNTIYF,TGTGCCTGGAGTATTGTATCTGGAAACACCATATATTTT
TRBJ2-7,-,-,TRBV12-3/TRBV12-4,CASSLGRDHEQYF,TGTGCCAGCAGTTTAGGGAGGGACCACGAGCAGTACTTC
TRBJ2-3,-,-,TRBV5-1,CANPWGDTQYF,TGCGCCAACCCTTGGGGAGATACGCAGTATTTT
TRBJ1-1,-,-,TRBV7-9,CASSLEVNTEAFF,TGTGCCAGCAGCTTAGAGGTGAACACTGAAGCTTTCTTT
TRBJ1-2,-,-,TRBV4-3,CASSQDYSTAPGYTF,TGCGCCAGCAGCCAAGACTACTCGACAGCCCCTGGCTACACCTTC
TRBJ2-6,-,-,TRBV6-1,CASSEGVSGANVLTF,TGTGCCAGCAGTGAGGGGGTCTCTGGGGCCAACGTCCTGACTTTC
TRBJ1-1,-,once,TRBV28,CASSTRAPHKDFF,TGTGCCAGCAGTACCCGGGCCCCCCACAAGGATTTCTTT
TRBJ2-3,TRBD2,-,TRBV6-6,CATKRGSTDTQYF,TGTGCCACCAAGCGGGGAAGCACAGATACGCAGTATTTT
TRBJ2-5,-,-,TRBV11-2,CASSLMETQYF,TGTGCCAGCAGCTTAATGGAGACCCAGTACTTC
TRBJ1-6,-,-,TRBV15,CATSRVRNSPLHF,TGTGCCACCAGCAGAGTAAGAAATTCACCCCTCCACTTT
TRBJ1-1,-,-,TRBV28,CASSFLLGNTEAFF,TGTGCCAGCAGTTTTTTACTCGGGAACACTGAAGCTTTCTTT
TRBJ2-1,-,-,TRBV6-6,CASSYSHFRYNEQFF,TGTGCCAGCAGTTACTCGCATTTCCGCTACAATGAGCAGTTCTTC
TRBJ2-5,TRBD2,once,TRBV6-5,CASSYVTSGKETQYF,TGTGCCAGCAGTTACGTCACTAGCGGGAAAGAGACCCAGTACTTC